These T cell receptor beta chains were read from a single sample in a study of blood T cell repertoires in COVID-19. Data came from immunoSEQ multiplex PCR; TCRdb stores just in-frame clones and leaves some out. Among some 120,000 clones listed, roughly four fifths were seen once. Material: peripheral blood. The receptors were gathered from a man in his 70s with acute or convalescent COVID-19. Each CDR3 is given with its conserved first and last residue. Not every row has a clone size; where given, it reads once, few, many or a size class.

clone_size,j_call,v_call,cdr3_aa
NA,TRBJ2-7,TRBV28,CASSPNYEQYF
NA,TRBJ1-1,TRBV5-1,CASYTGTGATEAFF
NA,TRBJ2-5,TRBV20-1,CSASRLADYQETQYF
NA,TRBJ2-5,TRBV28,CASSPSGQGSETQYF
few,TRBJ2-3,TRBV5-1,CASSLLGLAGGPGPDTQYF
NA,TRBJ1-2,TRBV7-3,CASSVARDSNYGYTF
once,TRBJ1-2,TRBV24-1,CATSENRGGGYTF
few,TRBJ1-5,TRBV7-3,CASSFRDNNQPQHF
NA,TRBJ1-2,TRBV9,CASSVGQGDSYTF
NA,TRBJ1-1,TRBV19,CASSQPQGNTEAFF
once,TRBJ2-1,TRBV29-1,CSVGQVSYNEQFF
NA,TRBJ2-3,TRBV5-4,CASSNLAGGLTDTQYF
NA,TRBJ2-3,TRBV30,CAWVGRDNTDTQYF
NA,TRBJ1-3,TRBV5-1,CASSLSSEIGNTIYF
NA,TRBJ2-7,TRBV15,CATSRDLPQGGSYEQYF
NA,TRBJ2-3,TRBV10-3,CAISARTASRDTQYF
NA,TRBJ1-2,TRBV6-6,CASSYPGQGWYGYTF